These 31 T cell receptor beta chains came from one sample sequenced in a study of shared clonotypes between healthy human individuals. Method: immunoSEQ multiplex PCR; TCRdb's copy keeps in-frame clones and lacks some. The repertoire holds about 2.1 million clones, with roughly 95% as singletons. Selected positively for CCR7 and CD45RO-negative, naive CD8 cells excluded terminally differentiated effector memory CD45RA+ cells. The specimen sequenced was naive CD8+ T cells from PBMCs. These receptors were collected from a young man in good health. Some clones in this sample may be carry-over from other donors' samples.

This clone appeared a single time. The chain is built from TRBV19 and TRBJ2-2; the D is unclear. The CDR3 has 16 amino acids. The germline gives CDR1 LNHDA, CDR2 SQIVND (reference sequence). Deletions cut 1 base from V and 2 bases from J, with 11 bases between. The CDR3 coding sequence is TGTGCCAGTAGTATAGGTTCGGGTCACAACACCGGGGAGCTGTTTTTT. Its protein is CASSIGSGHNTGELFF.

This clone appeared once. The chain is built from TRBV5-4 and TRBJ2-3, with a tentative D call TRBD2 (5 bases). V was shortened by 1 base and J by 0 bases, with 18 bases between the two germline ends. CDR3 length equals 18 residues. Germline V lookup: CDR1 SGHNT, CDR2 YYREEE (reference sequence). The CDR3 bases are TGTGCCAGCAGCTTGTACGGTAGCGTAAGGTTAAGCACAGATACGCAGTATTTT. Protein sequence: CASSLYGSVRLSTDTQYF.

This chain connects TRBV4-1 to TRBJ2-1, with TRBD2 matching over 7 bases. V lost 4 bases and J lost 1; bases outside the gene matches: 4. This CDR3 comprises 15 residues. Germline values: CDR1 MGHRA, CDR2 YSYEKL. CDR3 protein: CASSLRTSSYNEQFF. Written as DNA, the CDR3 is TGCGCCAGCAGCCTTAGGACTAGTTCCTACAATGAGCAGTTCTTC.

This clone came up a few times. The rearrangement joins TRBV10-2 to TRBJ1-1; D gene unclear. Germline V gene data show CDR1 as WSHSY and CDR2 as SAAADI. The CDR3 is 14 residues long. V lost 6 bases and J 1 base, leaving 12 bases between the germline ends. CDR3: CASSFLNQNTEAFF. The CDR3 DNA sequence: TGCGCCAGCAGCTTCCTCAATCAGAACACTGAAGCTTTCTTT.

The CDR3 protein is CASSTRDASGSSYNEQFF. The CDR3 DNA reads as TGTGCCAGCAGCACGCGAGATGCTAGCGGGAGCTCCTACAATGAGCAGTTCTTC. J is TRBJ2-1 and V is TRBV7-9, with 10 nucleotides matching TRBD2. V lost 5 bases, J lost 0 bases, and 10 bases stayed unmatched. Germline V gene lookup returns CDR1 SEHNR and CDR2 FQNEAQ (reference sequence). The CDR3 runs to 18 residues.

The chain links TRBV7-9 to TRBJ2-1; 9 nucleotides align to TRBD2. Germline V CDR1 and CDR2: SEHNR, FQNEAQ (reference sequence). Trimming at V came to 1 base and at J to 10 bases, leaving 5 bases not matched to a gene. The CDR3 is 14 residues long. The CDR3 nucleotides read TGTGCCAGCAGCTTAGTAGCGGGAGTATTAGAGCAGTTCTTC. It encodes CASSLVAGVLEQFF.

The V gene is TRBV19, the J gene TRBJ2-1, with 8 nucleotides matching TRBD2. The germline V gene encodes CDR1 LNHDA and CDR2 SQIVND (reference sequence). Trimming took 1 base from V and 1 from J; bases not matched to a gene: 3. The CDR3 runs to 16 residues. This CDR3 reads CASSIVAGGSYNEQFF. CDR3 DNA: TGTGCCAGTAGTATAGTGGCGGGAGGTTCCTACAATGAGCAGTTCTTC. The full variable domain, in which reference TRBV19 and TRBJ2-1 provide the parts outside the CDR3, is DGGITQSPKYLFRKEGQNVTLSCEQNLNHDAMYWYRQDPGQGLRLIYYSQIVNDFQKGDIAEGYSVSREKKESFPLTVTSAQKNPTAFYLCASSIVAGGSYNEQFFGPGTRLTVL.

The CDR3 protein is CASSQQTSREQYF. The CDR3 DNA reads as TGCGCCAGCAGCCAACAGACTAGCCGCGAGCAGTACTTC. The V call is TRBV4-1, the J call TRBJ2-7; 7 nucleotides match TRBD2. Trimming at V came to 2 bases and at J to 6 bases, leaving 4 bases not matched to a gene. CDR3 length equals 13 residues. Germline CDR1 MGHRA, CDR2 YSYEKL.

CDR3 sequence reads: CASSTLETQYF. The CDR3 DNA is TGCGCCAGCAGCACCCTAGAGACCCAGTACTTC. The chain uses TRBV5-1 and TRBJ2-5; D is undetermined. Deletions cut 4 bases from V and 4 bases from J, with 5 bases between. This CDR3 is built from 11 residues. Germline-derived CDR1 and CDR2 are SGHRS and YFSETQ.

The rearrangement links TRBV27 to TRBJ1-1; D not certain. The germline V and J ends were trimmed by 4 bases and 10 bases, with 22 bases remaining between them. Germline assignment: CDR1 MNHEY and CDR2 SMNVEV (reference sequence). The CDR3 is 15 residues long. As DNA, the CDR3 is TGTGCCAGCAGTTCCAACGAGGACCCACCCGGCCGAGCTTTCTTT. Its protein product is CASSSNEDPPGRAFF.

The chain recombines TRBV5-1 with TRBJ2-7; 9 bases agree with TRBD1. Germline V lookup: CDR1 SGHRS, CDR2 YFSETQ. Trimming took 2 bases from V and 4 from J; bases not matched to a gene: 7. This CDR3 has 15 residues. The CDR3, as DNA: TGCGCCAGCAGCTTCGACGGGACAGGGTTTTACGAGCAGTACTTC. Protein sequence: CASSFDGTGFYEQYF.

Only one count was recorded for this clone. The chain combines TRBV9 with TRBJ1-4; 12 bases align to TRBD1. Trimming cost V 3 bases and J 6 bases; bases outside gene matches: 9. The germline gives CDR1 SGDLS, CDR2 YYNGEE. There are 17 residues in the CDR3. CDR3 bases: TGTGCCAGCAGCGAGCGGGACAGGGGGCGCTTGGATGAAAAACTGTTTTTT. Its translation: CASSERDRGRLDEKLFF.

The J gene is TRBJ2-1, the V gene TRBV7-6; the match to TRBD2 covers 9 bases. CDR1 and CDR2 (germline): SGHVS, FNYEAQ. The CDR3 length is 16 residues. Unmatched junction bases numbered 12, after V lost 5 bases and J lost 7 bases. CDR3 in amino acids: CASSLLAGASRNEQFF. In nucleotides, the CDR3 is TGTGCCAGCAGCCTCTTAGCGGGAGCCTCGAGGAATGAGCAGTTCTTC.

V is TRBV7-2 and J is TRBJ2-7, with TRBD1 matching 9 bases. Germline-derived CDR1 and CDR2 are SGHTA and FQGNSA. V lost 3 bases, J lost 1 base, and 1 base stayed unmatched. CDR3 size: 14 residues. The DNA for the CDR3 is TGTGCCAGCAGCTTGACAGGGGGTTCCTACGAGCAGTACTTC. Its translation: CASSLTGGSYEQYF.

This sequence joins TRBV15 and TRBJ1-2; the match to TRBD1 covers 8 bases. Germline V gene data show CDR1 as LNHNV and CDR2 as YYDKDF (reference sequence). V shed 5 bases and J 8 bases; nucleotides not matched to a gene: 13. The CDR3 totals 15 residues. This CDR3 is CATSGDLDRVRGYTF. CDR3 sequence (DNA): TGTGCCACCAGCGGCGACCTGGACAGGGTACGCGGCTACACCTTC.

The chain combines TRBV7-6 with TRBJ2-1; D unclear. CDR3 length: 12 residues. CDR1 and CDR2 from the germline V gene are SGHVS and FNYEAQ. The ends were cut back, 5 bases at V and 5 bases at J, with 7 bases in the middle. CDR3 sequence: CASSPRDNEQFF. The CDR3 DNA is TGTGCCAGCAGCCCCCGGGACAATGAGCAGTTCTTC.

The chain links TRBV7-9 to TRBJ2-1, with 13 bases identical to TRBD2. The CDR3 totals 17 residues. Germline CDR1 SEHNR, CDR2 FQNEAQ (reference sequence). With V trimmed by 4 bases and J by 0 bases, 3 bases remained unmatched. The CDR3 is CASSWGLAGSSYNEQFF. The CDR3 coding sequence is TGTGCCAGCAGCTGGGGACTAGCGGGATCCTCCTACAATGAGCAGTTCTTC. The variable domain in full, completed from reference TRBV7-9 and TRBJ2-1, reads DTGVSQNPRHKITKRGQNVTFRCDPISEHNRLYWYRQTLGQGPEFLTYFQNEAQLEKSRLLSDRFSAERPKGSFSTLEIQRTEQGDSAMYLCASSWGLAGSSYNEQFFGPGTRLTVL.

A single count supports this clone. CDR3 coding DNA: TGTGCCAGCAGCCTGGGGACTAGCGGGAGCCACAATGAGCAGTTCTTC. Residues: CASSLGTSGSHNEQFF. This rearrangement joins TRBV5-6 to TRBJ2-1, with TRBD2 identical over 14 bases. The V gene's germline CDR1 is SGHDT and CDR2 YYEEEE. This CDR3 is 16 amino acids long. V gave up 4 bases and J gave up 5 bases; unmatched junction bases: 5.

In nucleotides, the CDR3 is TGTGCCAGCAGCTTAAGACTAGCTCAGGAGACCCAGTACTTC. It specifies CASSLRLAQETQYF. The rearrangement joins TRBV7-2 to TRBJ2-5; 7 bases line up with TRBD2. Germline lookup yields CDR1 SGHTA and CDR2 FQGNSA. The CDR3 sequence is 14 residues long. J gave up 5 bases and V 2 bases, and 5 bases lay outside the gene matches.

This chain links TRBV2 with TRBJ1-1, with D maybe TRBD1 (5 bases). Germline CDR1 SNHLY, CDR2 FYNNEI. The CDR3 totals 16 residues. Trimming removed 2 bases at V and 0 bases at J, with 13 bases between. The CDR3 is CASSEWGSPMNTEAFF. In DNA form, the CDR3 reads TGTGCCAGCAGTGAATGGGGCAGCCCTATGAACACTGAAGCTTTCTTT.

Details on this clone: The same CDR3 can be traced to other DNA sequences in this sample. V is TRBV7-9 and J is TRBJ2-7; D is undetermined. The V gene lost 3 bases and the J gene lost 0 bases, with 6 bases spanning the gap. The germline V gene encodes CDR1 SEHNR and CDR2 FQNEAQ (reference sequence). The CDR3 has 13 residues. As DNA, the CDR3 is TGTGCCAGCAGCTTTGGCTACTCCTACGAGCAGTACTTC. As protein: CASSFGYSYEQYF. Looking up the rest from reference TRBV7-9 and TRBJ2-7 gives the full variable domain: DTGVSQNPRHKITKRGQNVTFRCDPISEHNRLYWYRQTLGQGPEFLTYFQNEAQLEKSRLLSDRFSAERPKGSFSTLEIQRTEQGDSAMYLCASSFGYSYEQYFGPGTRLTVT.

The rearrangement joins TRBV18 to TRBJ1-1; a possible D gene is TRBD1 (5 bases). V was trimmed by 1 base and J by 4 bases, leaving 10 bases between them. This CDR3 has 14 residues. The germline V gene has CDR1 KGHSH and CDR2 LQKENI. CDR3 nucleotide sequence: TGTGCCAGCTCACCACGTAGGGACGGCACTGAAGCTTTCTTT. Translating gives CASSPRRDGTEAFF.

The chain is built from TRBV4-2 and TRBJ2-2; tentative D call: TRBD1 (6 bases). The CDR3 totals 16 residues. CDR1 is LGHNA and CDR2 is YNFKEQ in the germline V gene. V was shortened by 4 bases and J by 3 bases, with 15 bases between the two germline ends. CDR3 in DNA: TGTGCCAGCAGCCCGCGGAATGAGGGGGACACCGGGGAGCTGTTTTTT. It encodes CASSPRNEGDTGELFF.

The rearrangement uses TRBV27 and TRBJ2-1, with 7 bases fitting TRBD2. The V gene end was trimmed by 4 bases and the J gene end by 8 bases; junction bases not matched to a gene: 14. The CDR3 has 16 amino acids. The germline gives CDR1 MNHEY, CDR2 SMNVEV (reference sequence). The CDR3 bases are TGTGCCAGCAGTTCATGGGCGGGAGAAAGATCCCATGAGCAGTTCTTC. Encoded protein: CASSSWAGERSHEQFF.

This clone appeared a single time. This same CDR3 is encoded by further DNA sequences in the sample. This chain connects TRBV9 to TRBJ2-3, with 9 nucleotides matching TRBD2. Germline V gives CDR1 SGDLS, CDR2 YYNGEE. The length of the CDR3 is 16 residues. The junction had 4 bases not matched to a gene; V was cut back by 0 bases and J by 2 bases. The CDR3 bases are TGTGCCAGCAGCGTAGTCCCTAGCGGGACCACAGATACGCAGTATTTT. Amino acids: CASSVVPSGTTDTQYF.

The CDR3 nucleotides are TGTGCCAGCAGCCGACAGGGAAAGAAATACGGCTACACCTTC. This translates into CASSRQGKKYGYTF. V is TRBV5-6 and J is TRBJ1-2; 7 nucleotides line up with TRBD1. Germline V CDR1 and CDR2: SGHDT, YYEEEE. Trimming removed 4 bases from V and 8 bases from J; junction bases left unmatched: 11. CDR3 length: 14 amino acids.

This clone was seen more than once but under ten times. CDR3 loop: CASSFDRREAFF. As DNA, the CDR3 is TGCGCCAGCAGCTTCGACCGCCGTGAAGCTTTCTTT. The chain employs TRBV5-1 and TRBJ1-1; D remains ambiguous. CDR3 size: 12 residues. V was cut by 2 bases and J by 7 bases, with 9 bases left in between. Germline V gene data show CDR1 as SGHRS and CDR2 as YFSETQ. The full variable domain, in which reference TRBV5-1 and TRBJ1-1 provide the parts outside the CDR3, is KAGVTQTPRYLIKTRGQQVTLSCSPISGHRSVSWYQQTPGQGLQFLFEYFSETQRNKGNFPGRFSGRQFSNSRSEMNVSTLELGDSALYLCASSFDRREAFFGQGTRLTVV.

The rearrangement links TRBV10-3 to TRBJ2-7; 7 nucleotides match TRBD1. The CDR3 has 12 residues. With 8 bases clipped from V and 2 bases from J, the junction kept 3 bases outside the gene matches. Looked up from germline, CDR1 is ENHRY and CDR2 is SYGVKD. CDR3 nucleotides: TGTGCCATCGGGGACAGACCCTACGAGCAGTACTTC. It codes for CAIGDRPYEQYF.

The J gene is TRBJ2-2, the V gene TRBV4-3, with 16 bases matching TRBD2. There are 17 residues in the CDR3. J was trimmed by 8 bases and V by 0 bases; bases with no gene match: 3. From germline, CDR1 is LGHNA and CDR2 YSLEER. CDR3 DNA: TGCGCCAGCAGCCAAGAGCCGGGACTAGCGGGAGGGGGGGAGCTGTTTTTT. It specifies CASSQEPGLAGGGELFF.

The rearrangement links TRBV2 to TRBJ1-3, with D unclear. This CDR3 is 14 amino acids long. V lost 7 bases and J lost 2, with 12 bases in between. CDR1 SNHLY and CDR2 FYNNEI come from the germline V gene. As DNA, the CDR3 is TGTGCCAGCACCCCCCGAGGGACTGGAAACACCATATATTTT. Translated, it gives CASTPRGTGNTIYF.

This chain links TRBV25-1 with TRBJ2-1, with TRBD2 matching over 12 bases. V gave up 8 bases and J gave up 6 bases; unmatched junction bases: 5. This CDR3 contains 14 residues. Per the germline V gene, CDR1 is MGHDK and CDR2 is SYGVNS. The CDR3 protein is CASSGTSGSNEQFF. The CDR3 region has the DNA TGTGCCAGCTCCGGGACTAGCGGGTCCAATGAGCAGTTCTTC.